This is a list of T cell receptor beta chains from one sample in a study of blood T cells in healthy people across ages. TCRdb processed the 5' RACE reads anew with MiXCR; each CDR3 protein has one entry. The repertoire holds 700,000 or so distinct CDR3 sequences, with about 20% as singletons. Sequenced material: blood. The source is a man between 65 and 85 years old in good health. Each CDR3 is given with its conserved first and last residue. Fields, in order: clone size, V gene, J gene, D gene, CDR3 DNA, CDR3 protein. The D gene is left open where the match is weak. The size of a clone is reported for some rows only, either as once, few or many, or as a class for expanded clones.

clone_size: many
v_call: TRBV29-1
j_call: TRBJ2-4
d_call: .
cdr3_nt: TGCAGCGTTGCCAGCTCGGGGGCCAAAAACATTCAGTACTTC
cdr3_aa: CSVASSGAKNIQYF

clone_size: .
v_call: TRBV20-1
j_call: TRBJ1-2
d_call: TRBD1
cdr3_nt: TGCAGTGCTAGGGGGGGACAGGCGAACTATGGCTACACCTTC
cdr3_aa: CSARGGQANYGYTF

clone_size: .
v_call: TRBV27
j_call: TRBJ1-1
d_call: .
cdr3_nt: TGTGCCAGCCGCCAGACAGAGGGGTGGACTGAAGCTCTCTTT
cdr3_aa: CASRQTEGWTEALF

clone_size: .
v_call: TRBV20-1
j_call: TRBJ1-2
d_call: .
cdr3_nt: TGCAGTGCTGACCCCAGGCAGGGGGGCTACACCTTC
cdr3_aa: CSADPRQGGYTF

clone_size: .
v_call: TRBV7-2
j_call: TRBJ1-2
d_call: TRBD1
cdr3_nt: TGTGCCAGCAGCTTGGTGGGACAGGGACGGGGCTACACCTTC
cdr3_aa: CASSLVGQGRGYTF

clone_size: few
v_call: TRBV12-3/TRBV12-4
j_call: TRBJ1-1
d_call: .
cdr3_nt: TGTGCCAGCAGTTTTGTGGGTAGGGACACTGAAGCTTTCTTT
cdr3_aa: CASSFVGRDTEAFF

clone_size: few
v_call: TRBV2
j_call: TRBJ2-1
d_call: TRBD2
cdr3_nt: TGTGCCAGCATTCGGACTAGCGGCGACAATGAGCAGTTCTTC
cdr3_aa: CASIRTSGDNEQFF

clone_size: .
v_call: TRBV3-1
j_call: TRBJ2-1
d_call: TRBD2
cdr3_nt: TGTGCCAGCAGCCGACGGACTAGCGGGGCTGAGCAGTTCTTC
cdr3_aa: CASSRRTSGAEQFF

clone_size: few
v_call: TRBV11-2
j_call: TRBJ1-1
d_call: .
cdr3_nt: TGTGCCAGCAGCTTAGGGGCTGTGGGGACTGAAGCTTTCTTT
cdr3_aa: CASSLGAVGTEAFF

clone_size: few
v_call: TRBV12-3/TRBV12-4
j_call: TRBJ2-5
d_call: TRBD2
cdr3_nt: TGTGCCAGCAGCCGGGGACTAGCGGGGGCACAAGAGACCCAGTACTTC
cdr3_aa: CASSRGLAGAQETQYF

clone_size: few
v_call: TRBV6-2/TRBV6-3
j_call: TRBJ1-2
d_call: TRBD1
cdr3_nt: TGTGCCAGCACCGCAACCGGGACAGCGACCTATGGCTACACCTTC
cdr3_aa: CASTATGTATYGYTF

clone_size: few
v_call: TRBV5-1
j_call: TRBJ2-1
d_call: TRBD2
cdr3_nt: TGCGCCAGCAGCTTGGCTGGGACTAGCGGAAATGAGCAGTTCTTC
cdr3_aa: CASSLAGTSGNEQFF

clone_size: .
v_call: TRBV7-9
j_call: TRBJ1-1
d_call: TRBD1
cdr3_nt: TGTGCCAGCAGCCGTACAGGGGCTCGGGCTGAAGCTTTCTTT
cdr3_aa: CASSRTGARAEAFF

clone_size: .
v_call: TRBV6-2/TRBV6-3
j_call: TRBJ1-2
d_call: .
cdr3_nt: TGTGCCAGCAGTTCTCTTACCCGAGCGGGCTATGGCTACACCTTC
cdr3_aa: CASSSLTRAGYGYTF

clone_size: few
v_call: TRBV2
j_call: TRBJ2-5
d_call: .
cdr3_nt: TGTGCCAGCAGTGAAGACGGGGTCCAAGAGACCCAGTACTTC
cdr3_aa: CASSEDGVQETQYF

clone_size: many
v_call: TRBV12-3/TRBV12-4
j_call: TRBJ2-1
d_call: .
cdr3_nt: TGTGCCAGCAGTTTAGGCCCTGGAGGGTGGTTCTTC
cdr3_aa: CASSLGPGGWFF

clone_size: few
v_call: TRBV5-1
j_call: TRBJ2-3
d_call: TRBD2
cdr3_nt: TGCGCCAGCAGCCGAGGGACTAGCGGGGGGACGAGCACAGATACGCAGTATTTT
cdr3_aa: CASSRGTSGGTSTDTQYF

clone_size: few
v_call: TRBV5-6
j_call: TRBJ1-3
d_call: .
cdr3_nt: TGTGCCAGCAGCTTGGGAGGCAGATCTGGAAACACCATATATTTT
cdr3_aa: CASSLGGRSGNTIYF

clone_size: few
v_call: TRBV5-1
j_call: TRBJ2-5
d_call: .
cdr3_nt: TGCGCCAGCAGCAGGACCGGGGTCCGCGAAGAGACCCAGTACTTC
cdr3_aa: CASSRTGVREETQYF

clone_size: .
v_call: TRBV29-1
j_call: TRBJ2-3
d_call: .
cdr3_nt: TGCAGCGTTGCAGGCGAAGGCACAGATACGCAGTATTTT
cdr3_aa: CSVAGEGTDTQYF

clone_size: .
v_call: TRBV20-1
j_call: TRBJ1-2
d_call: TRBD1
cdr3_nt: TGCAGTGCTCCAACTCAACAGGGACAGTATGGCTACACCTTC
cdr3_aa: CSAPTQQGQYGYTF

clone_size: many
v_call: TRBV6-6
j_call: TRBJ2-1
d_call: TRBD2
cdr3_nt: TGTGCCAGCAGTTACCCTAGCGGCTCCTACAATGAGCAGTTCTTC
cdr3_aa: CASSYPSGSYNEQFF

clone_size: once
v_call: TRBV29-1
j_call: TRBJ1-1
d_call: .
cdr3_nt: TGCAGCGGCCTACTGGGCTTGAACACTGAAGCTTTCTTT
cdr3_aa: CSGLLGLNTEAFF

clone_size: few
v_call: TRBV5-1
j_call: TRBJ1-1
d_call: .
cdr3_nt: TGCGCCAGCAGCTTGGCCGTCGGGACCCGGGGCTCTGAAGCTTTCTTT
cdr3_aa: CASSLAVGTRGSEAFF

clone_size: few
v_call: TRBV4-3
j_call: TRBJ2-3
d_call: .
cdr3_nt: TGCGCCAGCAGCCTGAACGGCCTAAGACTAGAACGGCCGGATACGCAGTATTTT
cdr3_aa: CASSLNGLRLERPDTQYF

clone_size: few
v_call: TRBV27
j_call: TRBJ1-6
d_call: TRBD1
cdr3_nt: TGTGCCACTCGTTACCGACAGGGGCAGAATTCACCCCTCCACTTT
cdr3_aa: CATRYRQGQNSPLHF

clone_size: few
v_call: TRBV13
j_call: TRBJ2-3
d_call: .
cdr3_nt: TGTGCCAGCAGCCTACTTAGCGGTTATCACACAGATACGCAGTATTTT
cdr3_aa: CASSLLSGYHTDTQYF

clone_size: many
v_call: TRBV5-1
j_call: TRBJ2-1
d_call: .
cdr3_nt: TGCGCCAGCAGCTTGGAAGTGTGGGCGCGTTATGAGCAGTTCTTC
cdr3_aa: CASSLEVWARYEQFF

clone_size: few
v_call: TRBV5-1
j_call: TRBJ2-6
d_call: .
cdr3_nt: TGCGCCAGCAGCTTGTGGCAACGCTCTGGGGCCAACGTCCTGACTTTC
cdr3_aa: CASSLWQRSGANVLTF

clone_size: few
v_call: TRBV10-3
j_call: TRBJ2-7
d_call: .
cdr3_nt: TGTGCCATCAGTGAGTATACGGAATACGAGCAGTACTTC
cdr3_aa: CAISEYTEYEQYF

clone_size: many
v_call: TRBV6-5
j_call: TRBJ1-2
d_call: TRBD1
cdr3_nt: TGTGCCAGCAGTCTCCCGGGACAGCTCTATGGCTACACCTTC
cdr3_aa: CASSLPGQLYGYTF

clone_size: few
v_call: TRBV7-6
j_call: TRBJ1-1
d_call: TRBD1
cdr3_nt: TGTGCCAGCAGTAAGACAGGGGGGGGAACTGAAGCTTTCTTT
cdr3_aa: CASSKTGGGTEAFF

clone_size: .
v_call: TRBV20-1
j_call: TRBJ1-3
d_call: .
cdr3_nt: TGCAGTGCTTCAAGGGGCAGGTCTGGAAACACCATATATTTT
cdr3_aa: CSASRGRSGNTIYF

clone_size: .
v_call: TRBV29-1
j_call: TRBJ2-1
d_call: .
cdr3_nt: TGCAGCGCCGACGGGGGCAGGGAGCAGTTCTTC
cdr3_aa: CSADGGREQFF

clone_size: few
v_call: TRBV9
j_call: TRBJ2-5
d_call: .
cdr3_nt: TGTGCCAGCAGCGAGGAAGGGTGGGGCCGGGAGACCCAGTACTTC
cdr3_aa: CASSEEGWGRETQYF

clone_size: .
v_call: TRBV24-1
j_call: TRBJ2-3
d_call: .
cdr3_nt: TGTGCCACCAGTGGCCCCGTTGGGCGCACAGATACGCAGTATTTT
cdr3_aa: CATSGPVGRTDTQYF

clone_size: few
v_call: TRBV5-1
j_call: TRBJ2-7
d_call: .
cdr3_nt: TGCGCCAGCAGCGGAGCTCCTACTAGTTTCCACGAGCAGTACTTC
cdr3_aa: CASSGAPTSFHEQYF